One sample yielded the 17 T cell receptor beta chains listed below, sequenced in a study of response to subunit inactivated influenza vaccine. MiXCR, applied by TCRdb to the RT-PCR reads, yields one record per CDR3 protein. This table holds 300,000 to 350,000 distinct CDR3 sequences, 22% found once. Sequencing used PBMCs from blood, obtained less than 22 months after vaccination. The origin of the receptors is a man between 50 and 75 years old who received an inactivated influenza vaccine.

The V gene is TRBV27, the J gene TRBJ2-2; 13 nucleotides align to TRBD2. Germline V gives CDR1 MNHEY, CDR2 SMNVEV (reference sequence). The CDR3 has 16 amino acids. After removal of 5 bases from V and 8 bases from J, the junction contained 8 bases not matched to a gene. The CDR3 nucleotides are TGTGCCAGCAGTCCGAGACTAGCGGGGGGCCTAGGGGAGCTGTTTTTT. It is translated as CASSPRLAGGLGELFF.

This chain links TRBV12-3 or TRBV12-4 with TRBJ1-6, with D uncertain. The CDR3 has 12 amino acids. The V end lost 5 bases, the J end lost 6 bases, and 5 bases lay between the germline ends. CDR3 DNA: TGTGCCAGCAGTCACAGTAATTCACCCCTCCACTTT. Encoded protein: CASSHSNSPLHF.

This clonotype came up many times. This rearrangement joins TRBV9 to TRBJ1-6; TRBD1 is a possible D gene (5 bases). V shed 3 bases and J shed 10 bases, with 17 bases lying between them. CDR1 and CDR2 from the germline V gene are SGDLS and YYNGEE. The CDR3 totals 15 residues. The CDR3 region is CASSASVGAGSPLHF. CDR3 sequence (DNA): TGTGCCAGCAGCGCTTCGGTCGGGGCCGGATCACCCCTCCACTTT.

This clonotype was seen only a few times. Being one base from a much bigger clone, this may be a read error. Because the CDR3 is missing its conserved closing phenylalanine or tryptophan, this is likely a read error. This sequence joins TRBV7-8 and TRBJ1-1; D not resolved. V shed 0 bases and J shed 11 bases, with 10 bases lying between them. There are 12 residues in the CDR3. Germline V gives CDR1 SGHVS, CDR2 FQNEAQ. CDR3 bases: TGTGCCAGCAGCTTAGCCAGACGGACCGCTTTCTCT. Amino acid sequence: CASSLARRTAFS.

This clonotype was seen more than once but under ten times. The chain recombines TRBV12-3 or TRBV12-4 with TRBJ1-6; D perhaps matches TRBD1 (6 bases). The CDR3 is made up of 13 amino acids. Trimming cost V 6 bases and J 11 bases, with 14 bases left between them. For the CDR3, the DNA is TGTGCCAGCAGCCCAGGGACACCGCCACCCCTCCACTTT. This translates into CASSPGTPPPLHF.

Here the CDR3 reads CASSSGGDRSNQPQHF. The DNA for the CDR3 is TGTGCCAGCAGCTCAGGGGGTGACAGGAGCAATCAGCCCCAGCATTTT. This chain uses TRBV7-9 with TRBJ1-5; 7 positions agree with TRBD1. CDR1 is SEHNR, CDR2 FQNEAQ, per germline (reference sequence). The V gene end was trimmed by 4 bases and the J gene end by 1 base; junction bases not matched to a gene: 7. This CDR3 is 16 amino acids long.

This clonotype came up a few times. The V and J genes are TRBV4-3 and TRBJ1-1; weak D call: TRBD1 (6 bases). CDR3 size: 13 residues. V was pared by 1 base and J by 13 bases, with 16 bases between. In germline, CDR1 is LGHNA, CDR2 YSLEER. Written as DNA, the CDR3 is TGCGCCAGCAGCCAAGGGACAGCAAGCCGGGGTTTCTTT. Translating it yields CASSQGTASRGFF.

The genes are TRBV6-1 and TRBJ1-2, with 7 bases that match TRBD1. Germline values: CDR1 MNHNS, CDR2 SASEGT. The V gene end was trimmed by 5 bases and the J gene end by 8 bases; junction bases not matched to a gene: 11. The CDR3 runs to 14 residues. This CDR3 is CASSKTGRGGGYTF. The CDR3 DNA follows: TGTGCCAGCAGTAAGACAGGGAGGGGGGGAGGCTACACCTTC.

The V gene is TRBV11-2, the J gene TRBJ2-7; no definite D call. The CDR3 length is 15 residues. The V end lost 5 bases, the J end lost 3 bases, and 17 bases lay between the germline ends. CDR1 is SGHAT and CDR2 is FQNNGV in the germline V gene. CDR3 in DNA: TGTGCCAGCAGCCCCGGAACCGGAGAACTCTACGAGCAGTACTTC. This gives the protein CASSPGTGELYEQYF.

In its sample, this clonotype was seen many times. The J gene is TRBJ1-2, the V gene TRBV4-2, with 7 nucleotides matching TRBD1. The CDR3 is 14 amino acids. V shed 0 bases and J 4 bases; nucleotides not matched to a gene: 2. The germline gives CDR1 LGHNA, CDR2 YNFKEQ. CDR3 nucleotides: TGTGCCAGCAGCCAAGAAGAGGGGGCCTATGGCTACACCTTC. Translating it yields CASSQEEGAYGYTF.

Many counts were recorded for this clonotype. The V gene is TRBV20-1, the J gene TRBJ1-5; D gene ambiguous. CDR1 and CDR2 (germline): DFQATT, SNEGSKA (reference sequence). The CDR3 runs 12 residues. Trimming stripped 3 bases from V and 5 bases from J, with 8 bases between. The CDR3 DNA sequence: TGCAGTGCTAGTTCAGGCGATCAGCCCCAGCATTTT. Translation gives CSASSGDQPQHF.

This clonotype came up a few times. The CDR3 sequence is CASSKQPLRSNYGYTF. The CDR3 DNA reads TGTGCCAGTAGTAAACAGCCGCTCCGATCTAACTATGGCTACACCTTC. The rearrangement links TRBV19 to TRBJ1-2, with D unclear. CDR3 length equals 16 residues. V lost 4 bases and J 0 bases, leaving 15 bases between the germline ends. Germline V lookup: CDR1 LNHDA, CDR2 SQIVND (reference sequence).

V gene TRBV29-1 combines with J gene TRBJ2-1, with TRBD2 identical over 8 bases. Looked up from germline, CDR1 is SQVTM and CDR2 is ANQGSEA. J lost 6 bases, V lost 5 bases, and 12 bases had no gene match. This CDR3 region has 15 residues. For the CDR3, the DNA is TGCAGCGTTTCTGAGGATTTAGCGGGAACCAATGAGCAGTTCTTC. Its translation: CSVSEDLAGTNEQFF.

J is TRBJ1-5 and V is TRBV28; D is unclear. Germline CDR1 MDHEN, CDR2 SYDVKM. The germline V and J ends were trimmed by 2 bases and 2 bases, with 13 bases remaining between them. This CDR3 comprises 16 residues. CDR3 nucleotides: TGTGCCAGCAGTTTAACAAGGTTGGGAGGCAATCAGCCCCAGCATTTT. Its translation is CASSLTRLGGNQPQHF.

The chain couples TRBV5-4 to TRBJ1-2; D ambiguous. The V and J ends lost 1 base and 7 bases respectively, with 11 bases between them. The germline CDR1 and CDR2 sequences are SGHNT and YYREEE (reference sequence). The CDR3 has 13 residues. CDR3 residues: CASSLIKEAGYTF. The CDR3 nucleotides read TGTGCCAGCAGCTTGATTAAAGAGGCTGGCTACACCTTC.

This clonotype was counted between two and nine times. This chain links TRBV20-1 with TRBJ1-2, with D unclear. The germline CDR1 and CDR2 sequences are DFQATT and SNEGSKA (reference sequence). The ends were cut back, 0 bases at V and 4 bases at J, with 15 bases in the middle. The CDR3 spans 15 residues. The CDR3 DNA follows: TGCAGTGCTAGAGATCGCGGCGGGTGGATCTATGGCTACACCTTC. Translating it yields CSARDRGGWIYGYTF.

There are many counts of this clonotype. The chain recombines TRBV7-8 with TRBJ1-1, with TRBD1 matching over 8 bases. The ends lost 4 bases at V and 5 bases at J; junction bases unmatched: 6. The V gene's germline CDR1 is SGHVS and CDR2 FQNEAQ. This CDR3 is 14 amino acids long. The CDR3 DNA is TGTGCCAGCAGCTCCCAGGGGGCAAGGACTGAAGCTTTCTTT. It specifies CASSSQGARTEAFF.